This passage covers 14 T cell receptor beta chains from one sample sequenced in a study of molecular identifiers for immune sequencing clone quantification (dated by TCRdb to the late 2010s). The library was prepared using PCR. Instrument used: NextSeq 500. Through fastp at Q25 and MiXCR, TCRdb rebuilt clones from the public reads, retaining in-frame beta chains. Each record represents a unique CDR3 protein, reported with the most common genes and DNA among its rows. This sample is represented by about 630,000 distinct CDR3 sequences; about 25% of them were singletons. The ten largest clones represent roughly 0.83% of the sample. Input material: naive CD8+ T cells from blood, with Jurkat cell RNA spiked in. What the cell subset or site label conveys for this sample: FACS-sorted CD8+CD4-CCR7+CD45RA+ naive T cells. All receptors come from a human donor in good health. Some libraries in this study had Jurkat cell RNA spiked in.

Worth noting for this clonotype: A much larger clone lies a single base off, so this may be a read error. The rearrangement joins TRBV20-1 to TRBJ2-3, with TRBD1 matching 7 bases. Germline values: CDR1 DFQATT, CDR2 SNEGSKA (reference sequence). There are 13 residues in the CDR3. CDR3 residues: CGAPGQQLDTQYF. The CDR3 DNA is TGCGGTGCCCCGGGACAGCAACTAGATACGCAGTATTTT.

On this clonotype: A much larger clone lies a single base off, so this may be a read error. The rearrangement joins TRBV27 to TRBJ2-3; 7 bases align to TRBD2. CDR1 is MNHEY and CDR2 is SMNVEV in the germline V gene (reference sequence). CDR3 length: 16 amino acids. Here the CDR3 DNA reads TGTGCCAGCAGTTTAATTCTAGCGGTGAGCACAGGTACGCAGTATTTT. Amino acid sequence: CASSLILAVSTGTQYF.

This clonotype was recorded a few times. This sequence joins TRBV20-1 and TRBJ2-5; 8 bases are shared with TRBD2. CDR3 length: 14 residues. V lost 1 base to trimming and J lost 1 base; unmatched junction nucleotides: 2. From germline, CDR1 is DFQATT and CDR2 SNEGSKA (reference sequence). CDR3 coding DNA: TGCAGTGCTAGAGGAGCGGGGGCCCAAGAGACCCAGTACTTC. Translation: CSARGAGAQETQYF.

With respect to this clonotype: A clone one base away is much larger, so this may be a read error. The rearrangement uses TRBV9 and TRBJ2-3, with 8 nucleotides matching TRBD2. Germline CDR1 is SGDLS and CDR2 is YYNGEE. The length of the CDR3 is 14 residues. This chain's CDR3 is CTSSLSRTSDTQYF. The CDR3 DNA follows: TGTACCAGCAGTCTCTCCCGGACTAGCGATACGCAGTATTTT. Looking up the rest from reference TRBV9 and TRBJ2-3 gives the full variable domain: DSGVTQTPKHLITATGQRVTLRCSPRSGDLSVYWYQQSLDQGLQFLIQYYNGEERAKGNILERFSAQQFPDLHSELNLSSLELGDSALYFCTSSLSRTSDTQYFGPGTRLTVL.

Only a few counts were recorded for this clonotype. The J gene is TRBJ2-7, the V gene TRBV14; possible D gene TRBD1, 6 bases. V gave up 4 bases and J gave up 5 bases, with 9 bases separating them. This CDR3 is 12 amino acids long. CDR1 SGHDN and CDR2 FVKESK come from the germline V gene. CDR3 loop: CASSLYRDEQYF. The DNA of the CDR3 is TGTGCCAGCAGCCTCTACAGGGACGAGCAGTACTTC.

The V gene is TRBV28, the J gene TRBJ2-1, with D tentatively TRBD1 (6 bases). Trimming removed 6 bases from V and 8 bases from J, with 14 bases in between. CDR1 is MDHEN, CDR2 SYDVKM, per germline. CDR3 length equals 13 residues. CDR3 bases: TGTGCCAGCAGGACCATACAGGGCTATGAGCAGTTCTTC. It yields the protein CASRTIQGYEQFF.

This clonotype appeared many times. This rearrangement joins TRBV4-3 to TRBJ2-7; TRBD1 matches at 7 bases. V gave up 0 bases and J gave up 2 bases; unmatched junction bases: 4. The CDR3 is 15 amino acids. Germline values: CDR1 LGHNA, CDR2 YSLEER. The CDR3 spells CASSQDRGTAYEQYF. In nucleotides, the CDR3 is TGCGCCAGCAGCCAAGACCGAGGGACAGCCTACGAGCAGTACTTC.

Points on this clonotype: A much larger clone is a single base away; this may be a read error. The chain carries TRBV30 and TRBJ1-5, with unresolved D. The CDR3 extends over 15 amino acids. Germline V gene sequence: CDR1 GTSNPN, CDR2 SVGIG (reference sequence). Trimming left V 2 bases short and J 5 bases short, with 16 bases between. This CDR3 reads CAWSPTGIVYQPQHF. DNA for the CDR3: TGTGCCTGGAGTCCGACCGGGATAGTGTATCAGCCCCAGCATTTT. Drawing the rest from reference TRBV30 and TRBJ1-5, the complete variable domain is SQTIHQWPATLVQPVGSPLSLECTVEGTSNPNLYWYRQAAGRGLQLLFYSVGIGQISSEVPQNLSASRPQDRQFILSSKKLLLSDSGFYLCAWSPTGIVYQPQHFGDGTRLSIL.

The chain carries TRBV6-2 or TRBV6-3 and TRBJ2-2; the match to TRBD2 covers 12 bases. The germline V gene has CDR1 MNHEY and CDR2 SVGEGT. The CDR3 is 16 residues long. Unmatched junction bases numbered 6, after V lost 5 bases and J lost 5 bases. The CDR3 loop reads CASSRLAGVWTGELFF. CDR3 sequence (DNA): TGTGCCAGCAGTCGACTAGCGGGAGTATGGACCGGGGAGCTGTTTTTT.

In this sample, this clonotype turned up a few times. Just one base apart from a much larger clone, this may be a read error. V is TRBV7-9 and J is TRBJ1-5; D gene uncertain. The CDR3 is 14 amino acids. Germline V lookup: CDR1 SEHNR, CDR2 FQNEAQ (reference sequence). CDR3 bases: TGTGCCAGCAGCTTAGGTCATAGCAATCAGCCCCATCATTTT. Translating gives CASSLGHSNQPHHF.

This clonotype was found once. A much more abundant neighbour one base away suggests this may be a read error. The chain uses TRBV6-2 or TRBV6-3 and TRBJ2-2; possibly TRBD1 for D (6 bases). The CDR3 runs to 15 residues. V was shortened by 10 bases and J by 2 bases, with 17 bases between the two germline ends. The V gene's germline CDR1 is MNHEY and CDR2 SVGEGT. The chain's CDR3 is CATSNVRGNTGELFF. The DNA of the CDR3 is TGTGCCACATCGAATGTCAGGGGAAACACCGGGGAGCTGTTTTTT.

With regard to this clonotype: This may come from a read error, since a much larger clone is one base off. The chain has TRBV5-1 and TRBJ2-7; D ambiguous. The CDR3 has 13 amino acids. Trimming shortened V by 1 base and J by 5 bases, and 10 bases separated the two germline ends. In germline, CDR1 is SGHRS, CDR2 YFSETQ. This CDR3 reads CASSLPGMDEQYF. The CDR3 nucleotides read TGCGCCAGCAGCTTGCCAGGTATGGACGAGCAGTACTTC.

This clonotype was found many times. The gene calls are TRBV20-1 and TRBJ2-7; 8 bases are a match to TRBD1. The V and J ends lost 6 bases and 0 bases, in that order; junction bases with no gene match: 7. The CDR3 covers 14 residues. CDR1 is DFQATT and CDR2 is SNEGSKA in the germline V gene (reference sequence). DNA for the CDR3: TGCAGTGCAACAGACAGGGGAAGCTCCTACGAGCAGTACTTC. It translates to CSATDRGSSYEQYF.

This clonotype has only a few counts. The CDR3 loop is CASSLFSASTDTQYF. The DNA for the CDR3 is TGTGCCAGCAGTTTGTTCTCGGCGTCGACAGATACGCAGTATTTT. J is TRBJ2-3 and V is TRBV27; D gene uncertain. The ends were cut back, 3 bases at V and 3 bases at J, with 13 bases in the middle. Germline CDR1 reads MNHEY; CDR2 reads SMNVEV (reference sequence). The CDR3 length is 15 residues.